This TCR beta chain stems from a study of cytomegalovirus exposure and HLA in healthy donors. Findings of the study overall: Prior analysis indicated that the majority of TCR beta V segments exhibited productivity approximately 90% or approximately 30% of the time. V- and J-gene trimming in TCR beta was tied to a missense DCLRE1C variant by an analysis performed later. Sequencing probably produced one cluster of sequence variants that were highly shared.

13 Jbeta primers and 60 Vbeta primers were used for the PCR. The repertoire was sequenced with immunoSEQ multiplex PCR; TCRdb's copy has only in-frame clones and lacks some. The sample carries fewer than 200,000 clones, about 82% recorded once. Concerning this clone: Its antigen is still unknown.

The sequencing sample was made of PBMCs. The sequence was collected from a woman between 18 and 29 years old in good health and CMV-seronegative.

In DNA, the CDR3 is TGTGCCAGTAGCCTGTGGGGAGGCTCCTACAATGAGCAGTTCTTC. It encodes CASSLWGGSYNEQFF. The chain combines TRBV25-1 with TRBJ2-1; D perhaps matches TRBD2 (6 bases). Trimming left V 9 bases short and J 0 bases short, with 15 bases between. The CDR3 is 15 amino acids. The germline V gene has CDR1 MGHDK and CDR2 SYGVNS.